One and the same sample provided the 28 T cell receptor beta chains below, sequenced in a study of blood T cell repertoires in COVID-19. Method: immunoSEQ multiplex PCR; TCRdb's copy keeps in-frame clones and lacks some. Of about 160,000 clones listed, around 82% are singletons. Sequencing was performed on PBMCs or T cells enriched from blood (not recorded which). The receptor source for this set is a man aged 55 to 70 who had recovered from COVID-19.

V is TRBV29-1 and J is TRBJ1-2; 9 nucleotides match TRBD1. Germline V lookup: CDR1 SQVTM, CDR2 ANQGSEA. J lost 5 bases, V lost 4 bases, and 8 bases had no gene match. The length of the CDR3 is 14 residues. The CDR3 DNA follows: TGCAGCGTTGTTTCTACAGGGGGCATATATGGCTACACCTTC. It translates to CSVVSTGGIYGYTF.

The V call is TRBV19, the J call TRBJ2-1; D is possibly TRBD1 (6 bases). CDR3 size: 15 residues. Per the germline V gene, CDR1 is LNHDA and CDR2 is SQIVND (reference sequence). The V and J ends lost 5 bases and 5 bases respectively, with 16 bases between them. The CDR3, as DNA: TGTGCCAGTAGTTGGCCGGGACAAAAAGACAATGAGCAGTTCTTC. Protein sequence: CASSWPGQKDNEQFF.

The CDR3 region has the DNA TGTGCCAGTAGTCTACAGGGGGGTGAAGCTTTCTTT. Translating it yields CASSLQGGEAFF. The chain recombines TRBV19 with TRBJ1-1, with TRBD1 identical over 8 bases. Trimming at V came to 5 bases and at J to 7 bases, leaving 3 bases not matched to a gene. Per germline, CDR1 LNHDA and CDR2 SQIVND (reference sequence). CDR3 length: 12 residues.

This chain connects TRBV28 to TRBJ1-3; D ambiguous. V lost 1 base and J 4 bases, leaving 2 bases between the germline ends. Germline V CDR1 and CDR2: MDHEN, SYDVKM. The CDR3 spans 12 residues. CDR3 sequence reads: CASSLSGNTIYF. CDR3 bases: TGTGCCAGCAGTTTATCGGGAAACACCATATATTTT.

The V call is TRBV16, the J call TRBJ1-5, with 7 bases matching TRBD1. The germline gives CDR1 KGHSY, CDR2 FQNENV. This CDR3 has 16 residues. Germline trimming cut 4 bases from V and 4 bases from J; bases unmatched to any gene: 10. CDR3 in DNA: TGTGCCAGCAGCCCTTACAAAAAACAGGGGAATCAGCCCCAGCATTTT. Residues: CASSPYKKQGNQPQHF.

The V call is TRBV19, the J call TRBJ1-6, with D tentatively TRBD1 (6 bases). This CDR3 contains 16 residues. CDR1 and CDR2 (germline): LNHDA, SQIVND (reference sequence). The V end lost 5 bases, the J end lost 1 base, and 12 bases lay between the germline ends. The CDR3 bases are TGTGCCAGTAGTGAGGAACAGGGTTCCTATAATTCACCCCTCCACTTT. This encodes CASSEEQGSYNSPLHF.

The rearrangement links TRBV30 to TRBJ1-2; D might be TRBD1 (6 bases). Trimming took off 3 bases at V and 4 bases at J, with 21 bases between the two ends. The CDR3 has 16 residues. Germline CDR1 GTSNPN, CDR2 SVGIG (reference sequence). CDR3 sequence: CAWSSGFGGQIYGYTF. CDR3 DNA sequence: TGTGCCTGGAGCTCCGGTTTTGGTGGACAGATCTATGGCTACACCTTC. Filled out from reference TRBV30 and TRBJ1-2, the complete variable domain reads SQTIHQWPATLVQPVGSPLSLECTVEGTSNPNLYWYRQAAGRGLQLLFYSVGIGQISSEVPQNLSASRPQDRQFILSSKKLLLSDSGFYLCAWSSGFGGQIYGYTFGSGTRLTVV.

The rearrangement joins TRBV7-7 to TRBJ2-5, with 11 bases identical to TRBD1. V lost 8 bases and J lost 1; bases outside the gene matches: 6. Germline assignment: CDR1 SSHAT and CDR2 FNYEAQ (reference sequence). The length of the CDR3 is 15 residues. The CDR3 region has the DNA TGTGCCAGCTCCGGACAGGGGGCCGGCCAAGAGACCCAGTACTTC. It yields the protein CASSGQGAGQETQYF.

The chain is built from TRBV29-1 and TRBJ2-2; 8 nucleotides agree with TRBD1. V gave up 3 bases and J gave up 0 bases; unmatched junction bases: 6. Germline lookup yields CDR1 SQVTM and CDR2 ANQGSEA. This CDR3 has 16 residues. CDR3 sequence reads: CSVDTGQGSNTGELFF. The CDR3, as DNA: TGCAGCGTTGATACAGGACAGGGATCGAACACCGGGGAGCTGTTTTTT.

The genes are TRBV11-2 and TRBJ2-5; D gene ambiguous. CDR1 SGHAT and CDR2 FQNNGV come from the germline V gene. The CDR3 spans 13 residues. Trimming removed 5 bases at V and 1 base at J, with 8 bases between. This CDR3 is CASSAHFQETQYF. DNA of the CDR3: TGTGCCAGCAGCGCCCACTTCCAAGAGACCCAGTACTTC.

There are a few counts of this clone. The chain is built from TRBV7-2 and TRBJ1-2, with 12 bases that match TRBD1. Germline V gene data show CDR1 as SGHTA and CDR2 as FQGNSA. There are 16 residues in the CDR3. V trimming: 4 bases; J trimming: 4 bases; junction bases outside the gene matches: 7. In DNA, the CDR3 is TGTGCCAGCAGCTCCGGCGGGACAGGGGGCTTCTATGGCTACACCTTC. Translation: CASSSGGTGGFYGYTF. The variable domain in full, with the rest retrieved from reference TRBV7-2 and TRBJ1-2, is GAGVSQSPSNKVTEKGKDVELRCDPISGHTALYWYRQSLGQGLEFLIYFQGNSAPDKSGLPSDRFSAERTGGSVSTLTIQRTQQEDSAVYLCASSSGGTGGFYGYTFGSGTRLTVV.

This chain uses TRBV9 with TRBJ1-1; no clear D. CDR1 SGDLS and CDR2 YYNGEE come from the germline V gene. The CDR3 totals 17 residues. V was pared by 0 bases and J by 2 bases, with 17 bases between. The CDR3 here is CASSVEGGVRSNTEAFF. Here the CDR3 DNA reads TGTGCCAGCAGCGTAGAAGGCGGTGTGCGATCCAACACTGAAGCTTTCTTT. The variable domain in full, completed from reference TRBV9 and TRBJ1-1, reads DSGVTQTPKHLITATGQRVTLRCSPRSGDLSVYWYQQSLDQGLQFLIQYYNGEERAKGNILERFSAQQFPDLHSELNLSSLELGDSALYFCASSVEGGVRSNTEAFFGQGTRLTVV.

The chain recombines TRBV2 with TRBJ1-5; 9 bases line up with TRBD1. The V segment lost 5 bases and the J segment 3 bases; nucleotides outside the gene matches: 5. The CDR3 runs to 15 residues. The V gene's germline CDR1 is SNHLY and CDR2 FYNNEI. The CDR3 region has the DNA TGTGCCAGCAGTCACGACAGGGGGAACAATCAGCCCCAGCATTTT. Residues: CASSHDRGNNQPQHF.

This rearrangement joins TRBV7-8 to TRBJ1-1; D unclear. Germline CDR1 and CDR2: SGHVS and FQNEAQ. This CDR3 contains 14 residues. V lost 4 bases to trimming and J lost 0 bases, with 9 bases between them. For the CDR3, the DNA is TGTGCCAGCAGCTCCCAGACTTTGAACACTGAAGCTTTCTTT. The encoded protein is CASSSQTLNTEAFF.

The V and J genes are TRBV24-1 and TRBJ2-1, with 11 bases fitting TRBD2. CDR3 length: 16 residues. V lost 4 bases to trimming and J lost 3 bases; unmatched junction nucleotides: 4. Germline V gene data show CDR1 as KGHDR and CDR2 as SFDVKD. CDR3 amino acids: CATSDQTSGNYNEQFF. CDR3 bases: TGTGCCACCAGTGACCAGACTAGCGGGAACTACAATGAGCAGTTCTTC.

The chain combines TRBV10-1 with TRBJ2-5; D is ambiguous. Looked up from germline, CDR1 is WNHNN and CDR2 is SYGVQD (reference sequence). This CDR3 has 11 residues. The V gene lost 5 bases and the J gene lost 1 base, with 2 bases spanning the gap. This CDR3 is CASSRQETQYF. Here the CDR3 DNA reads TGCGCCAGCAGTCGCCAAGAGACCCAGTACTTC.

The CDR3 here is CASSLGPGQAHSPLHF. The CDR3 DNA sequence: TGCGCCAGCAGCTTGGGACCGGGACAGGCCCATTCACCCCTCCACTTT. The chain carries TRBV5-1 and TRBJ1-6; 8 positions match TRBD1. Germline-derived CDR1 and CDR2 are SGHRS and YFSETQ. V lost 0 bases to trimming and J lost 8 bases; unmatched junction nucleotides: 7. This CDR3 has 16 amino acids. Using reference TRBV5-1 and TRBJ1-6 for the parts outside the CDR3, the full variable domain is KAGVTQTPRYLIKTRGQQVTLSCSPISGHRSVSWYQQTPGQGLQFLFEYFSETQRNKGNFPGRFSGRQFSNSRSEMNVSTLELGDSALYLCASSLGPGQAHSPLHFGNGTRLTVT.

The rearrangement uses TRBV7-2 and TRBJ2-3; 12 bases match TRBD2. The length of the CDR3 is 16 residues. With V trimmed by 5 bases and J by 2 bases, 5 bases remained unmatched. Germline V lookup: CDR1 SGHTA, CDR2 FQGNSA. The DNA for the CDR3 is TGTGCCAGCAGCCAAAGGACTAGCGGGGTCACAGATACGCAGTATTTT. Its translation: CASSQRTSGVTDTQYF. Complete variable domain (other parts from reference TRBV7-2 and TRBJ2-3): GAGVSQSPSNKVTEKGKDVELRCDPISGHTALYWYRQSLGQGLEFLIYFQGNSAPDKSGLPSDRFSAERTGGSVSTLTIQRTQQEDSAVYLCASSQRTSGVTDTQYFGPGTRLTVL.

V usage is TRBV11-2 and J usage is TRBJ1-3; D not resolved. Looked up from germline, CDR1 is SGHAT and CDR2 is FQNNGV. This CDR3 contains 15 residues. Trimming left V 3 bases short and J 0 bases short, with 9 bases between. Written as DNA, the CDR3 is TGTGCCAGCAGCTTGAACAGAATCTCTGGAAACACCATATATTTT. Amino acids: CASSLNRISGNTIYF.

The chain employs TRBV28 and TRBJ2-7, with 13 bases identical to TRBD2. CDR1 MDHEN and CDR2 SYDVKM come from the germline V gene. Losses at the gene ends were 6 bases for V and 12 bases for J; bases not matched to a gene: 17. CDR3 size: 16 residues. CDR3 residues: CASRPRTSGSMGFRYF. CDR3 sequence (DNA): TGTGCCAGCAGACCTAGGACTAGCGGGAGTATGGGCTTCCGGTACTTC.

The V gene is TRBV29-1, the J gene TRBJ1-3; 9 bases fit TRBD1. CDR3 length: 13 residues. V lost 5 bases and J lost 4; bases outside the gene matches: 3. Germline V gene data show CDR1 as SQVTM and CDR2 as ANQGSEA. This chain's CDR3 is CSVLQGAGNTIYF. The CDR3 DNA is TGCAGCGTTCTACAGGGGGCGGGAAACACCATATATTTT.

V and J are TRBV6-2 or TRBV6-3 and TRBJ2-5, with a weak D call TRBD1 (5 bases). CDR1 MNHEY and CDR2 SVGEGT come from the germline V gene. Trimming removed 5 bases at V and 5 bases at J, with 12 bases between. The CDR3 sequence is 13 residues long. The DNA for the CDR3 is TGTGCCAGCAGTCGACTGGACACGGAGACCCAGTACTTC. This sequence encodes CASSRLDTETQYF.

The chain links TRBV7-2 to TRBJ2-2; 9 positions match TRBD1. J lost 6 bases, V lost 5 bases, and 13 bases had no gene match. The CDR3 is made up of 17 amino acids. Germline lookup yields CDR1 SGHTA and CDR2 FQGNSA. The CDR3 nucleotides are TGTGCCAGCAGCCTAGTGGGTGGGACAGGGTGGTCCGGGGAGCTGTTTTTT. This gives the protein CASSLVGGTGWSGELFF.

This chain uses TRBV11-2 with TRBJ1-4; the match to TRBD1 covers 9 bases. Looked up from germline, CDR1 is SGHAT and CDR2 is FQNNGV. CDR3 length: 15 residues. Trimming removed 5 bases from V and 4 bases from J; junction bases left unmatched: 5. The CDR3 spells CASSPTGGINEKLFF. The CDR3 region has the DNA TGTGCCAGCAGCCCGACAGGGGGGATTAATGAAAAACTGTTTTTT.

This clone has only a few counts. The CDR3 loop reads CASSTTGAGSETQYF. The CDR3 nucleotides are TGTGCCAGTAGTACGACAGGGGCGGGGTCAGAGACCCAGTACTTC. The V and J genes are TRBV19 and TRBJ2-5; 8 nucleotides align to TRBD1. The CDR3 sequence is 15 residues long. The germline gives CDR1 LNHDA, CDR2 SQIVND (reference sequence). With 4 bases clipped from V and 4 bases from J, the junction kept 8 bases outside the gene matches.

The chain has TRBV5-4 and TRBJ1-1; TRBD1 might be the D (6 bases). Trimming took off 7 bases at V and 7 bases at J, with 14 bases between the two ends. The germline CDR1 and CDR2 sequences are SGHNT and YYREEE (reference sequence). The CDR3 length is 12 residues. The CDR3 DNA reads TGTGCCAGCTACGACAGGTCCGATGAAGCTTTCTTT. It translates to CASYDRSDEAFF.

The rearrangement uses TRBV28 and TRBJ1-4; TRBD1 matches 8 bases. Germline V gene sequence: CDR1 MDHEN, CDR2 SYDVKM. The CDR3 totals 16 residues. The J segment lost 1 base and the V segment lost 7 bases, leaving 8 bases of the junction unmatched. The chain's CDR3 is CASNVDRVGTNEKLFF. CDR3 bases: TGTGCCAGCAACGTGGACAGGGTGGGAACTAATGAAAAACTGTTTTTT. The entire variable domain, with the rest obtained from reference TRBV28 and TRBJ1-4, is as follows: DVKVTQSSRYLVKRTGEKVFLECVQDMDHENMFWYRQDPGLGLRLIYFSYDVKMKEKGDIPEGYSVSREKKERFSLILESASTNQTSMYLCASNVDRVGTNEKLFFGSGTQLSVL.

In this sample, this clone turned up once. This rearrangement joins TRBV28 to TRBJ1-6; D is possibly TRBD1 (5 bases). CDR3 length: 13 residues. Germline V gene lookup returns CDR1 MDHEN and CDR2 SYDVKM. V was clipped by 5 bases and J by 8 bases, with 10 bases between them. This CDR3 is CASSVTGDSPLHF. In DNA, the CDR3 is TGTGCCAGCAGTGTCACAGGCGATTCACCCCTCCACTTT.